Listed here are 31 T cell receptor beta chains from one sample, sequenced in a study of blood T cell repertoires in COVID-19. The data were produced by immunoSEQ multiplex PCR, yet TCRdb's version contains in-frame clones alone and is incomplete. The repertoire includes more than 200,000 clones, roughly 80% of them detected once, and 4.2% sits in the top ten. The sequenced sample consisted of peripheral blood. These receptors were taken from a man aged 60 to 69 with acute or convalescent COVID-19.

The chain joins TRBV5-4 to TRBJ2-2, with 9 bases that match TRBD1. The germline V gene has CDR1 SGHNT and CDR2 YYREEE (reference sequence). The CDR3 has 15 residues. V dropped 4 bases and J dropped 5; count of bases not matched to a gene: 6. The CDR3 region has the DNA TGTGCCAGCAGCCCCCGGGACAGGGAGACCGGGGAGCTGTTTTTT. Translation: CASSPRDRETGELFF.

The chain links TRBV12-3 or TRBV12-4 to TRBJ1-2; D unclear. V lost 3 bases and J 6 bases, leaving 8 bases between the germline ends. The CDR3 covers 12 residues. The CDR3 nucleotides are TGTGCCAGCAGTTTCAGGTTGGATGGCTACACCTTC. It translates to CASSFRLDGYTF.

The chain joins TRBV6-2 or TRBV6-3 to TRBJ2-7; 9 bases are a match to TRBD2. CDR1 is MNHEY and CDR2 is SVGEGT in the germline V gene. After removal of 5 bases from V and 6 bases from J, the junction contained 8 bases not matched to a gene. CDR3 size: 14 residues. Here the CDR3 DNA reads TGTGCCAGCAGTCCCGGACTAGCGATAGGCGAGCAGTACTTC. It encodes CASSPGLAIGEQYF.

This clone was seen only a few times. This chain joins TRBV5-4 and TRBJ1-2, with TRBD1 as a possible D gene (5 bases). This CDR3 comprises 14 residues. CDR1 and CDR2 (germline): SGHNT, YYREEE (reference sequence). V lost 1 base to trimming and J lost 2 bases, with 9 bases between them. CDR3 coding DNA: TGTGCCAGCAGCTTGCAAGGGGTCAACTATGGCTACACCTTC. Protein: CASSLQGVNYGYTF.

The chain couples TRBV5-4 to TRBJ1-6, with TRBD1 as a possible D gene (6 bases). The CDR3 runs 15 residues. Trimming pared 1 base from V and 7 bases from J, leaving 12 bases between. Germline CDR1 SGHNT, CDR2 YYREEE (reference sequence). Written as DNA, the CDR3 is TGTGCCAGCAGCTTGTCAGGGGATGGCAATTCACCCCTCCACTTT. As protein: CASSLSGDGNSPLHF.

J is TRBJ2-7 and V is TRBV5-5, with D possibly being TRBD2 (6 bases). The V end lost 0 bases, the J end lost 4 bases, and 17 bases lay between the germline ends. The CDR3 sequence is 16 residues long. The V gene's germline CDR1 is SGHKS and CDR2 YYEKEE (reference sequence). CDR3: CASSLGPAGQVYEQYF. In DNA form, the CDR3 reads TGTGCCAGCAGCTTGGGTCCCGCGGGGCAGGTATACGAGCAGTACTTC.

The chain recombines TRBV27 with TRBJ2-1; TRBD2 aligns across 13 bases. The V gene's germline CDR1 is MNHEY and CDR2 SMNVEV (reference sequence). This CDR3 contains 16 residues. After removal of 5 bases from V and 7 bases from J, the junction contained 8 bases not matched to a gene. Here the CDR3 DNA reads TGTGCCAGCAGTCTCCTACTAGCGGGGGGGCCAAATGAGCAGTTCTTC. It translates to CASSLLLAGGPNEQFF.

V gene TRBV4-2 combines with J gene TRBJ2-7; the match to TRBD2 covers 8 bases. This CDR3 region has 16 residues. Per the germline V gene, CDR1 is LGHNA and CDR2 is YNFKEQ. J lost 6 bases, V lost 1 base, and 11 bases had no gene match. The CDR3 sequence is CASSQAPGLERLEQYF. The CDR3 DNA reads as TGTGCCAGCAGCCAAGCGCCGGGACTAGAACGACTCGAGCAGTACTTC.

The chain carries TRBV11-2 and TRBJ2-1; D not certain. The CDR3 extends over 15 amino acids. The germline V and J ends were trimmed by 5 bases and 0 bases, with 11 bases remaining between them. Per germline, CDR1 SGHAT and CDR2 FQNNGV. The CDR3 loop reads CASSPRYGSYNEQFF. The CDR3 nucleotides read TGTGCCAGCAGCCCCCGCTATGGCTCCTACAATGAGCAGTTCTTC.

The chain joins TRBV14 to TRBJ2-1, with D possibly matching TRBD2 (5 bases). This CDR3 has 15 amino acids. Per the germline V gene, CDR1 is SGHDN and CDR2 is FVKESK. V lost 2 bases and J 7 bases, leaving 15 bases between the germline ends. The DNA for the CDR3 is TGTGCCAGCAGCCAACTAACTGGGAGTGAGAATGAGCAGTTCTTC. Translated: CASSQLTGSENEQFF.

V is TRBV5-1 and J is TRBJ2-7; a possible D gene is TRBD1 (6 bases). The germline V gene has CDR1 SGHRS and CDR2 YFSETQ. The CDR3 totals 14 residues. V lost 0 bases and J lost 2, with 9 bases in between. CDR3 residues: CASSLEAGAYEQYF. In nucleotides, the CDR3 is TGCGCCAGCAGCTTGGAGGCAGGGGCCTACGAGCAGTACTTC.

The chain employs TRBV20-1 and TRBJ2-7; 8 bases are a match to TRBD1. Germline CDR1 DFQATT, CDR2 SNEGSKA (reference sequence). V lost 7 bases to trimming and J lost 5 bases; unmatched junction nucleotides: 4. The CDR3 is 11 amino acids. The CDR3: CSVGQGDEQYF. DNA of the CDR3: TGCAGTGTCGGACAGGGCGACGAGCAGTACTTC.

This clone was recorded only once. This chain links TRBV2 with TRBJ2-5; D call uncertain. V dropped 1 base and J dropped 4 bases, with 13 bases sitting between them. Germline CDR1 SNHLY, CDR2 FYNNEI. CDR3 size: 15 residues. In DNA form, the CDR3 reads TGTGCCAGCAGTGAAGAGTCGCGCTTCGGAGAGACCCAGTACTTC. Its protein product is CASSEESRFGETQYF.

This clone was seen a few times. CDR3 protein: CASSRDRGSYEQYF. The CDR3 DNA follows: TGCGCCAGCAGCCGGGACAGGGGGTCCTACGAGCAGTACTTC. V usage is TRBV5-1 and J usage is TRBJ2-7; TRBD1 matches at 11 bases. The trim removed 4 bases at V and 1 base at J, leaving 1 base unmatched. The CDR3 runs to 14 residues. The germline gives CDR1 SGHRS, CDR2 YFSETQ.

The chain couples TRBV6-2 or TRBV6-3 to TRBJ2-3; a weak D match, TRBD2 (6 bases). Trimming removed 6 bases at V and 4 bases at J, with 14 bases between. Germline values: CDR1 MNHEY, CDR2 SVGEGT. The CDR3 is made up of 14 amino acids. The CDR3 DNA follows: TGTGCCAGCAGCCCATCGGGGGAGGCAGATACGCAGTATTTT. Translated: CASSPSGEADTQYF.

The chain uses TRBV12-5 and TRBJ2-2; 8 nucleotides line up with TRBD1. Germline CDR1 LGHNT, CDR2 FRNRAP. After removal of 5 bases from V and 1 base from J, the junction contained 6 bases not matched to a gene. There are 16 residues in the CDR3. This chain's CDR3 is CASGPGTGGNTGELFF. In DNA, the CDR3 is TGTGCTAGTGGTCCCGGGACAGGTGGGAACACCGGGGAGCTGTTTTTT. The variable domain in full, with the rest retrieved from reference TRBV12-5 and TRBJ2-2, is DARVTQTPRHKVTEMGQEVTMRCQPILGHNTVFWYRQTMMQGLELLAYFRNRAPLDDSGMPKDRFSAEMPDATLATLKIQPSEPRDSAVYFCASGPGTGGNTGELFFGEGSRLTVL.

V and J are TRBV6-2 or TRBV6-3 and TRBJ1-5, with D maybe TRBD1 (6 bases). CDR1 and CDR2 from the germline V gene are MNHEY and SVGEGT. The length of the CDR3 is 15 residues. V shed 2 bases and J shed 0 bases, with 8 bases lying between them. The CDR3 DNA reads TGTGCCAGCAGTTACGACAGGCTTAGCAATCAGCCCCAGCATTTT. Encoded protein: CASSYDRLSNQPQHF.

This clone was found once. V gene TRBV19 combines with J gene TRBJ1-4; D not resolved. The CDR3 loop spans 14 amino acids. With 7 bases removed from V and 7 bases from J, the gap between germline ends came to 16 bases. The V gene's germline CDR1 is LNHDA and CDR2 SQIVND (reference sequence). CDR3 sequence (DNA): TGTGCCAGTACCGACTTCCAGAGTGCTGAAAAACTGTTTTTT. Amino acids: CASTDFQSAEKLFF.

This rearrangement joins TRBV28 to TRBJ2-7; TRBD2 might be the D (5 bases). V lost 1 base, J lost 0 bases, and 16 bases lay in between. The CDR3 is 17 residues long. CDR1 and CDR2 (germline): MDHEN, SYDVKM. The CDR3 sequence is CASSLLLDSTNSYEQYF. The CDR3 DNA reads as TGTGCCAGCAGTTTATTACTGGACTCGACAAACTCCTACGAGCAGTACTTC.

A note on this clone: Other DNA variants within this sample encode the same CDR3. This chain links TRBV5-1 with TRBJ1-1; possible D gene TRBD1, 5 bases. V was pared by 2 bases and J by 2 bases, with 10 bases between. Germline assignment: CDR1 SGHRS and CDR2 YFSETQ. The CDR3 is 14 residues long. CDR3 sequence: CASSLVGGNTEAFF. The CDR3 region has the DNA TGCGCCAGCAGCTTAGTCGGGGGAAACACTGAAGCTTTCTTT.

CDR3 amino acids: CASSLAQAFGYTF. The CDR3 bases are TGTGCCAGCAGCTTAGCACAGGCTTTTGGCTACACCTTC. The gene calls are TRBV7-9 and TRBJ1-2; TRBD1 might be the D (5 bases). CDR3 length: 13 amino acids. The germline V and J ends were trimmed by 0 bases and 7 bases, with 9 bases remaining between them. CDR1 SEHNR and CDR2 FQNEAQ come from the germline V gene (reference sequence). The whole variable domain, filled in from reference TRBV7-9 and TRBJ1-2, reads DTGVSQNPRHKITKRGQNVTFRCDPISEHNRLYWYRQTLGQGPEFLTYFQNEAQLEKSRLLSDRFSAERPKGSFSTLEIQRTEQGDSAMYLCASSLAQAFGYTFGSGTRLTVV.

This rearrangement joins TRBV11-2 to TRBJ2-7; TRBD2 matches at 9 bases. Trimming cost V 7 bases and J 3 bases; bases outside gene matches: 7. Germline CDR1 reads SGHAT; CDR2 reads FQNNGV. The CDR3 is 14 residues long. Here the CDR3 DNA reads TGTGCCAGCACCGAGACTAGCGGTAACTACGAGCAGTACTTC. Translating it yields CASTETSGNYEQYF.

The V and J genes are TRBV7-9 and TRBJ1-2; D unclear. The CDR3 is 14 amino acids. Trimming removed 2 bases from V and 4 bases from J, with 11 bases in between. Germline CDR1 and CDR2: SEHNR and FQNEAQ (reference sequence). The CDR3 DNA is TGTGCCAGCAGCTTAAGAGCCCGCACCTATGGCTACACCTTC. This sequence encodes CASSLRARTYGYTF.

V gene TRBV9 combines with J gene TRBJ1-2; 8 nucleotides agree with TRBD1. There are 14 residues in the CDR3. The ends lost 4 bases at V and 6 bases at J; junction bases unmatched: 8. CDR1 is SGDLS and CDR2 is YYNGEE in the germline V gene. The CDR3 nucleotides are TGTGCCAGCAGCCCCCGGACAGGGACCGATGGCTACACCTTC. This sequence encodes CASSPRTGTDGYTF.

In DNA form, the CDR3 reads TGTGCCAGCGCGGGCCACCTAGAGGAGCAGTTCTTC. Encoded protein: CASAGHLEEQFF. The V call is TRBV6-5, the J call TRBJ2-1, with D possibly matching TRBD2 (5 bases). Germline lookup yields CDR1 MNHEY and CDR2 SVGAGI. V lost 8 bases, J lost 10 bases, and 15 bases lay in between. The CDR3 length is 12 residues.

The rearrangement uses TRBV28 and TRBJ2-7; TRBD1 matches 7 bases. The germline V gene has CDR1 MDHEN and CDR2 SYDVKM. The CDR3 length is 15 residues. The junction had 14 bases not matched to a gene; V was cut back by 6 bases and J by 6 bases. The CDR3 loop reads CASRRQGSSAIEQYF. In DNA, the CDR3 is TGTGCCAGCAGACGACAGGGTTCTTCGGCGATCGAGCAGTACTTC.

The J gene is TRBJ1-5, the V gene TRBV6-2 or TRBV6-3; TRBD1 is a possible D gene (5 bases). The CDR3 runs 13 residues. Per germline, CDR1 MNHEY and CDR2 SVGEGT. The V and J ends lost 5 bases and 11 bases respectively, with 16 bases between them. The CDR3 coding sequence is TGTGCCAGCAGTCTGGGGGGGACGATAGCCCAGCATTTT. Amino acid sequence: CASSLGGTIAQHF.

V and J are TRBV30 and TRBJ2-7; D possibly corresponds to TRBD1 (5 bases). Trimming removed 2 bases from V and 3 bases from J, with 14 bases in between. CDR3 length: 14 residues. Germline V CDR1 and CDR2: GTSNPN, SVGIG (reference sequence). CDR3 loop: CAWSKKQGVYEQYF. In DNA form, the CDR3 reads TGTGCCTGGAGTAAGAAACAAGGGGTCTACGAGCAGTACTTC.

This clone was seen just once. V and J are TRBV5-1 and TRBJ1-4; possibly TRBD1 for D (6 bases). Per the germline V gene, CDR1 is SGHRS and CDR2 is YFSETQ. Trimming cost V 3 bases and J 0 bases, with 6 bases left between them. The CDR3 consists of 14 residues. Here the CDR3 reads CASSWTATNEKLFF. The CDR3 coding sequence is TGCGCCAGCAGCTGGACAGCAACTAATGAAAAACTGTTTTTT. Variable domain in full (rest from reference TRBV5-1 and TRBJ1-4): KAGVTQTPRYLIKTRGQQVTLSCSPISGHRSVSWYQQTPGQGLQFLFEYFSETQRNKGNFPGRFSGRQFSNSRSEMNVSTLELGDSALYLCASSWTATNEKLFFGSGTQLSVL.

This clone turned up a few times. J is TRBJ2-5 and V is TRBV27, with D perhaps matching TRBD2 (6 bases). The CDR3 is made up of 14 amino acids. Germline-derived CDR1 and CDR2 are MNHEY and SMNVEV (reference sequence). Between the trimmed V and J ends, which lost 4 bases and 1 base, there was a span of 10 bases. The CDR3 loop is CASSWGLRQETQYF. The DNA for the CDR3 is TGTGCCAGCAGTTGGGGACTTCGCCAAGAGACCCAGTACTTC.

V gene TRBV4-2 combines with J gene TRBJ2-3, with a tentative D call TRBD2 (5 bases). V shed 0 bases and J shed 2 bases, with 9 bases lying between them. From germline, CDR1 is LGHNA and CDR2 YNFKEQ. This CDR3 contains 15 residues. This CDR3 is CASSQESGITDTQYF. In DNA form, the CDR3 reads TGTGCCAGCAGCCAAGAAAGCGGTATCACAGATACGCAGTATTTT.